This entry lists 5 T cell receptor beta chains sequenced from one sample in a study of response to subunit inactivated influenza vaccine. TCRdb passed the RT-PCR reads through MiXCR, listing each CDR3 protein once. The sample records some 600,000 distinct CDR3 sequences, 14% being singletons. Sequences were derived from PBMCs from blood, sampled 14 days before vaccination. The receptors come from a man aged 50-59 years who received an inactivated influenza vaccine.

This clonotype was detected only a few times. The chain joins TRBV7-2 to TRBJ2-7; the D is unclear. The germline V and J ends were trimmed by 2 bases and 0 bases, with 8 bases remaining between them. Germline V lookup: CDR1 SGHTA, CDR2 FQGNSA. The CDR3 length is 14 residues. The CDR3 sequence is CASSLQWNSYEQYF. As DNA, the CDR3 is TGTGCCAGCAGCTTACAATGGAACTCCTACGAGCAGTACTTC.

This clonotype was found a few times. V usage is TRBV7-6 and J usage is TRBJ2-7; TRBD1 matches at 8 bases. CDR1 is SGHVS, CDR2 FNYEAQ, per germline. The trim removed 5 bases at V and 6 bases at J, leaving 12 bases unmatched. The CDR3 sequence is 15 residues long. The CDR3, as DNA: TGTGCCAGCAGCGATACCGGGACAGGCCGGCGCGAGCAGTACTTC. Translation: CASSDTGTGRREQYF.

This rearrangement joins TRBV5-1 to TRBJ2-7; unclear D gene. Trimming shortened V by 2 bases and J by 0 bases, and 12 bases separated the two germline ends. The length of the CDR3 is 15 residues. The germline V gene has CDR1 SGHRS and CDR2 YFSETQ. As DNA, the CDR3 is TGCGCCAGCAGCTTTGGTGGGTCCGGCTCCTACGAGCAGTACTTC. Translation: CASSFGGSGSYEQYF. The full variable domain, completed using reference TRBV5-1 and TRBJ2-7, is KAGVTQTPRYLIKTRGQQVTLSCSPISGHRSVSWYQQTPGQGLQFLFEYFSETQRNKGNFPGRFSGRQFSNSRSEMNVSTLELGDSALYLCASSFGGSGSYEQYFGPGTRLTVT.

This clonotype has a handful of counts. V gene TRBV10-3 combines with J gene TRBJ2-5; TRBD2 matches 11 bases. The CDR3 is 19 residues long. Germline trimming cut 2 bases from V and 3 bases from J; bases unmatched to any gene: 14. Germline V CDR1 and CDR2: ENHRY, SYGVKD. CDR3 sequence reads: CAISERDVASGRREETQYF. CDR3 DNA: TGTGCCATCAGTGAGAGGGATGTGGCTAGCGGGAGGAGGGAAGAGACCCAGTACTTC.

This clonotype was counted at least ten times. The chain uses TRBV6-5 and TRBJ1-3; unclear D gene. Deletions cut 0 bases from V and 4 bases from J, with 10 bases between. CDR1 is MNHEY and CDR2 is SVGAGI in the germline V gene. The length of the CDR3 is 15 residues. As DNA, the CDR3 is TGTGCCAGCAGTTACTCGAGGGTGCGGGGAAACACCATATATTTT. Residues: CASSYSRVRGNTIYF.